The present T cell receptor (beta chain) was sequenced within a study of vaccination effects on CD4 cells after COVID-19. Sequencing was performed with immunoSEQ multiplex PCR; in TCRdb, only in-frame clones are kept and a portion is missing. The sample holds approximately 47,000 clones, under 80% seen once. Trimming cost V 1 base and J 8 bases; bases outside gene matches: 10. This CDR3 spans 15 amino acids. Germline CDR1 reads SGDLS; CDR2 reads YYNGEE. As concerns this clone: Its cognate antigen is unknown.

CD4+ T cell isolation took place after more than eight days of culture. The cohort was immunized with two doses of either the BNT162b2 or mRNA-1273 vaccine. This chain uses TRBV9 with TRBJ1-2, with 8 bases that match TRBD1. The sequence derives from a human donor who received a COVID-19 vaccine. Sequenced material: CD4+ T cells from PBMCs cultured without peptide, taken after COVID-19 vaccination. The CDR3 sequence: CASSVTGGRGYGYTF. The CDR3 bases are TGTGCCAGCAGCGTAACAGGGGGGCGGGGGTACGGCTACACCTTC.